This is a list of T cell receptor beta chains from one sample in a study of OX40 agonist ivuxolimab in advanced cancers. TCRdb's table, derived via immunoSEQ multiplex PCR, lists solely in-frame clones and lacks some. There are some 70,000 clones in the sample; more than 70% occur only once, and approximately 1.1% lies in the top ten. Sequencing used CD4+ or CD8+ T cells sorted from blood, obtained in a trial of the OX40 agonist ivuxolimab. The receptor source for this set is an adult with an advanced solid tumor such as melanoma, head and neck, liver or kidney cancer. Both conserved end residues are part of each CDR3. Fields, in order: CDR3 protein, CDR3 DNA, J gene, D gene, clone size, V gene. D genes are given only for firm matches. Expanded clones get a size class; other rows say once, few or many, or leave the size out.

CASGWGGAREQYF TGTGCCAGCGGGTGGGGCGGGGCGCGGGAGCAGTACTTC TRBJ2-7 . . TRBV6-1
CASSLRGPHTGELFF TGTGCCAGCAGCTTACGGGGGCCTCACACCGGGGAGCTGTTTTTT TRBJ2-2 . . TRBV7-2
CASSKNTGGVSYEQYF TGCGCCAGCAGTAAAAATACTGGAGGGGTCTCCTACGAGCAGTACTTC TRBJ2-7 . . TRBV5-1
CASSYSKAGGYEQYF TGTGCCAGCAGTTACTCGAAGGCAGGGGGCTACGAGCAGTACTTC TRBJ2-7 TRBD1 . TRBV6-6
CASSLGIGTPTYEQYF TGTGCCAGCAGCTTAGGGATAGGGACTCCGACCTACGAGCAGTACTTC TRBJ2-7 . . TRBV7-9
CASTNAAGTGSGEQYF TGCGCCAGCACCAATGCAGCCGGGACAGGGAGCGGCGAGCAGTACTTC TRBJ2-7 TRBD1 medium-sized TRBV10-1
CASSVGSGYEQFF TGCGCCAGCAGCGTGGGATCCGGGTATGAGCAGTTCTTC TRBJ2-1 . . TRBV5-1
CASSTDNGGLETQYF TGTGCCAGCAGCACGGACAATGGGGGATTGGAGACCCAGTACTTC TRBJ2-5 . . TRBV5-4
CAWGGGNTIYF TGTGCCTGGGGGGGTGGAAACACCATATATTTT TRBJ1-3 . . TRBV30
CASSQGRIKGDTQYF TGCGCCAGCAGCCAAGGGAGGATAAAAGGGGATACGCAGTATTTT TRBJ2-3 . . TRBV4-1
CASTQGSDYYGYTF TGTGCCAGCACCCAAGGGTCCGACTACTATGGCTACACCTTC TRBJ1-2 . . TRBV2
CASRSPTSGYYNEQFF TGTGCCAGTAGATCCCCGACTAGCGGTTACTACAATGAGCAGTTCTTC TRBJ2-1 TRBD2 . TRBV19
CATSKLGGNTGELFF TGTGCCACCAGCAAGCTGGGGGGAAACACCGGGGAGCTGTTTTTT TRBJ2-2 . . TRBV15
CASLTGGSTDTQYF TGTGCCAGTCTGACGGGGGGAAGCACAGATACGCAGTATTTT TRBJ2-3 TRBD2 . TRBV11-3
CASSPPRGANVLTF TGCGCCAGCAGCCCCCCACGGGGGGCCAACGTCCTGACTTTC TRBJ2-6 . once TRBV5-1
CASSALGVVYEQYF TGTGCCAGCAGTGCACTAGGGGTCGTCTACGAGCAGTACTTC TRBJ2-7 . . TRBV7-9
CASSPGLARSYEQYF TGCGCCAGCAGCCCCGGACTAGCCCGCTCCTACGAGCAGTACTTC TRBJ2-7 TRBD2 . TRBV4-1
CASSVGARGETQYF TGTGCCAGCAGCGTAGGAGCCCGGGGGGAGACCCAGTACTTC TRBJ2-5 . once TRBV9
CASSFLGIQSSGNEQFF TGTGCCAGCAGCTTCTTGGGGATACAGAGTTCTGGGAATGAGCAGTTCTTC TRBJ2-1 . . TRBV7-9
CASSLTPTGTETQYF TGTGCCAGCTCCCTAACCCCTACAGGGACCGAGACCCAGTACTTC TRBJ2-5 . . TRBV27
CASRPAGGGTDTQYF TGCGCCAGCAGACCGGCCGGGGGGGGCACAGATACGCAGTATTTT TRBJ2-3 TRBD2 once TRBV5-1
CASSGVHSSYNEQFF TGTGCCAGCAGCGGTGTACATAGCTCCTACAATGAGCAGTTCTTC TRBJ2-1 . . TRBV9
CASNLEGQGNEKLFF TGCGCCAGCAACTTGGAGGGACAGGGAAATGAAAAACTGTTTTTT TRBJ1-4 TRBD1 . TRBV5-1
CASSITQSYEQYF TGTGCCAGTAGTATAACACAGTCCTACGAGCAGTACTTC TRBJ2-7 . . TRBV19
CASSLAGALYGYTF TGTGCCAGCAGCTTAGCAGGGGCACTCTATGGCTACACCTTC TRBJ1-2 . . TRBV7-2